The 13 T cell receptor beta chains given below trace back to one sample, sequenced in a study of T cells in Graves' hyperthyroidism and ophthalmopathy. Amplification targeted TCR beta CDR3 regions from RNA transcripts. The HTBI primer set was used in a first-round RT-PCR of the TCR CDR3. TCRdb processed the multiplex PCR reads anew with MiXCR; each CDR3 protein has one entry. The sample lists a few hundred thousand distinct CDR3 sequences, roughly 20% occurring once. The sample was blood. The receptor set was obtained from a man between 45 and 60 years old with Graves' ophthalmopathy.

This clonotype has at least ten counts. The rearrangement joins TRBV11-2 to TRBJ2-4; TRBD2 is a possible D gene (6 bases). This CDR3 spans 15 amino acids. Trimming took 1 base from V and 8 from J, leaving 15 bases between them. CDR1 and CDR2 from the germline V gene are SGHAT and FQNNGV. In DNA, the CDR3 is TGTGCCAGCAGCTTAGTGCTAGGAGGGCTAGACATTCAGTACTTC. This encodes CASSLVLGGLDIQYF.

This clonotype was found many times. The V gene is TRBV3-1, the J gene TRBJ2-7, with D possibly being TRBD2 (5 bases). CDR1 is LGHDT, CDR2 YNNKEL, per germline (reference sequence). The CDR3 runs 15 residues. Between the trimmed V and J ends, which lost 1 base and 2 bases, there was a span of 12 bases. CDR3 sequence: CASSQGSGYPYEQYF. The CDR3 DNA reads TGTGCCAGCAGCCAAGGTTCGGGATATCCCTACGAGCAGTACTTC.

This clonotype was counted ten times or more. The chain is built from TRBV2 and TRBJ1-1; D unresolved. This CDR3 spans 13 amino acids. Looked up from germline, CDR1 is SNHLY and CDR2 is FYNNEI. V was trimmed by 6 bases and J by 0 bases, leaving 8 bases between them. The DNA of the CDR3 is TGTGCCAGCAGCCCTACAATGAACACTGAAGCTTTCTTT. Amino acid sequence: CASSPTMNTEAFF.

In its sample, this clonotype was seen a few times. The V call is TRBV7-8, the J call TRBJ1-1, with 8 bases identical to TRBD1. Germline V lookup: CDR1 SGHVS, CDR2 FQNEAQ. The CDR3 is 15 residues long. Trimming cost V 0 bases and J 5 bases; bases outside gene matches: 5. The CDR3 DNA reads TGTGCCAGCAGCTTAGCCGGACAGGGAGGTACTGAAGCTTTCTTT. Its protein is CASSLAGQGGTEAFF.

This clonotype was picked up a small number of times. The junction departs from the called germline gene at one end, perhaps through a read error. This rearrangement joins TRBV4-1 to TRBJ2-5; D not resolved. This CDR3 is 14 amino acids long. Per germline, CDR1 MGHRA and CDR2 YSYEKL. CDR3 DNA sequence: TGCGCCAGCAACCAAGATCAGGCCCTTTGGGCCCAGTACTTC. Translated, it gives CASNQDQALWAQYF.

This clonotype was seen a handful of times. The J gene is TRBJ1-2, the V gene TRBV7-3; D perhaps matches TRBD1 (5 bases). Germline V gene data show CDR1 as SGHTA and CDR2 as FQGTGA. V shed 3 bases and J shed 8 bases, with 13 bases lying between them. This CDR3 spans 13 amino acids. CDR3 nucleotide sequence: TGTGCCAGCAGCTTTGAGGGGCTGAAAGGCTACACCTTC. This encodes CASSFEGLKGYTF.

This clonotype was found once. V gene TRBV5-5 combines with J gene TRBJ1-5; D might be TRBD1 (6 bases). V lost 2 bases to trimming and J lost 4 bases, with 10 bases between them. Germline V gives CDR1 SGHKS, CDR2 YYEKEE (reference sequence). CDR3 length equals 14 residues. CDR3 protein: CASSLRDTNQPQHF. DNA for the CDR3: TGTGCCAGCAGCTTACGGGACACAAATCAGCCCCAGCATTTT.

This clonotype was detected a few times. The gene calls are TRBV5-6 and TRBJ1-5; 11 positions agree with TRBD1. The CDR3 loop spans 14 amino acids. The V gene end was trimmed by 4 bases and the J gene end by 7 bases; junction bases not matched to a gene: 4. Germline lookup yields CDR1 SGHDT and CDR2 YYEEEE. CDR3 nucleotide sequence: TGTGCCAGCAGCCAAGGGACAGGGGGGCAGCCCCAGCATTTT. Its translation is CASSQGTGGQPQHF.

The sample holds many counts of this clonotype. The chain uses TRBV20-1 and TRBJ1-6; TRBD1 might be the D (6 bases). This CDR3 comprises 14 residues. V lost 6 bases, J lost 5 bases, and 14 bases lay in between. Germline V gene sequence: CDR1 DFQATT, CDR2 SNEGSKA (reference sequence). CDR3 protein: CSAIGTSNNSPLHF. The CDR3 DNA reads TGCAGTGCCATCGGGACATCAAATAATTCACCCCTCCACTTT.

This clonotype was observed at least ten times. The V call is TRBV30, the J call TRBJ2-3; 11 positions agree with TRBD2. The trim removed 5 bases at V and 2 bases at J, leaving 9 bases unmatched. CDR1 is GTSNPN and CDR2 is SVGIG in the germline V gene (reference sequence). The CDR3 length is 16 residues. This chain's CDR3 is CAWVPGLAENTDTQYF. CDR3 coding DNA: TGTGCCTGGGTTCCGGGACTAGCGGAGAACACAGATACGCAGTATTTT.

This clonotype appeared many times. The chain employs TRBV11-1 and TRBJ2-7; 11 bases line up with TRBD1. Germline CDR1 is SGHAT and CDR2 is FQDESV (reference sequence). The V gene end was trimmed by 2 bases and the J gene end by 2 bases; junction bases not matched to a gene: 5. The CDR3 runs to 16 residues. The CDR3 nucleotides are TGTGCCAGCAGCTTACCGGGACAGGGGGTCACCTACGAGCAGTACTTC. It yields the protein CASSLPGQGVTYEQYF. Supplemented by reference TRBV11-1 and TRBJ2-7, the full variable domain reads EAEVAQSPRYKITEKSQAVAFWCDPISGHATLYWYRQILGQGPELLVQFQDESVVDDSQLPKDRFSAERLKGVDSTLKIQPAELGDSAMYLCASSLPGQGVTYEQYFGPGTRLTVT.

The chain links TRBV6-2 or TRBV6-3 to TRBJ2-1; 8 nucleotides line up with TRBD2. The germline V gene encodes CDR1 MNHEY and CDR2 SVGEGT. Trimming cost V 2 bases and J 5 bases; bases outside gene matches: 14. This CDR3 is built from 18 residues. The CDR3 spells CASSYLGLAGKGNNEQFF. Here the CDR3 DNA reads TGTGCCAGCAGTTACCTAGGTTTAGCGGGAAAGGGAAACAATGAGCAGTTCTTC.

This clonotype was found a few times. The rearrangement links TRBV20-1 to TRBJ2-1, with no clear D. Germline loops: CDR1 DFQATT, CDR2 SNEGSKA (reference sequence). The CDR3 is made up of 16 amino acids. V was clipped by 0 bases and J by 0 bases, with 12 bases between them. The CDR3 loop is CSARDAAVSSYNEQFF. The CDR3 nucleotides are TGCAGTGCTAGAGATGCGGCTGTAAGCTCCTACAATGAGCAGTTCTTC.